This T cell receptor beta chain was captured in a study of T cell responses to AZD1222 COVID-19 vaccine. Study-wide findings and caveats: It was only a handful of AZD1222 recipients who were seropositive at baseline. Repertoires in all cases were sampled only once the peak T cell response had passed.

Sequencing was performed with immunoSEQ multiplex PCR; in TCRdb, only in-frame clones are kept and a portion is missing. This sample carries some 120,000 clones, roughly 84% of them seen once, and the ten largest clones take approximately 1.2%. Remarks on this clone: As yet, its antigen is unknown.

V gave up 0 bases and J gave up 5 bases, with 8 bases separating them. The CDR3 length is 13 residues. The germline V gene has CDR1 SGDLS and CDR2 YYNGEE. The chain carries TRBV9 and TRBJ2-5; D is ambiguous. The material was peripheral blood, obtained on day 0 of AZD1222 vaccination. The sequence came from an adult in good health. CDR3 sequence: CASSVAVRETQYF. For the CDR3, the DNA is TGTGCCAGCAGCGTAGCTGTGAGGGAGACCCAGTACTTC. The whole variable domain, filled in from reference TRBV9 and TRBJ2-5, reads DSGVTQTPKHLITATGQRVTLRCSPRSGDLSVYWYQQSLDQGLQFLIQYYNGEERAKGNILERFSAQQFPDLHSELNLSSLELGDSALYFCASSVAVRETQYFGPGTRLLVL.